The present TCR beta chain was sequenced within a study of blood T cells in healthy people across ages. This clonotype has a count of ten or more. Germline loops: CDR1 PRHDT, CDR2 FYEKMQ (reference sequence). The CDR3 sequence is 14 residues long. V dropped 3 bases and J dropped 2 bases, with 10 bases sitting between them. Together with a sample-barcoded 5' primer, a J-beta primer mix was included in a second PCR lasting about 6 to 12 cycles. TCRdb reanalysed the 5' RACE reads using MiXCR and keeps one entry per CDR3 protein. The table shows fewer than 800,000 distinct CDR3 sequences, with 25% occurring only once. The same specimen was also included in a second study, on T cells of mothers and their children.

Input material: blood. The TCR originated in a boy aged 5-17 years in good health. This chain joins TRBV13 and TRBJ2-5; D is unclear. CDR3 DNA: TGTGCCAGCAGCTTGCAGGTAGTTCAAGAGACCCAGTACTTC. This translates into CASSLQVVQETQYF. The whole variable domain, remainder taken from reference TRBV13 and TRBJ2-5, is AAGVIQSPRHLIKEKRETATLKCYPIPRHDTVYWYQQGPGQDPQFLISFYEKMQSDKGSIPDRFSAQQFSDYHSELNMSSLELGDSALYFCASSLQVVQETQYFGPGTRLLVL.